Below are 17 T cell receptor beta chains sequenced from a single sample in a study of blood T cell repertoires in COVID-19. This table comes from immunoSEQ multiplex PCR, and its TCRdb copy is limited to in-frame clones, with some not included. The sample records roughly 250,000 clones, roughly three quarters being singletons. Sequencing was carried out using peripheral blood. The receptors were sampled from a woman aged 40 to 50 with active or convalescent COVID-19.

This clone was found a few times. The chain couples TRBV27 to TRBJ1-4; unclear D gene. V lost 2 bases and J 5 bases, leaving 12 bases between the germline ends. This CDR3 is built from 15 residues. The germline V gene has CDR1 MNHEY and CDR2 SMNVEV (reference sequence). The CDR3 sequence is CASSLEGRMNEKLFF. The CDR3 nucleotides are TGTGCCAGCAGTTTAGAGGGCAGGATGAATGAAAAACTGTTTTTT. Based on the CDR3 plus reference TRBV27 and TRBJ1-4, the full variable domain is EAQVTQNPRYLITVTGKKLTVTCSQNMNHEYMSWYRQDPGLGLRQIYYSMNVEVTDKGDVPEGYKVSRKEKRNFPLILESPSPNQTSLYFCASSLEGRMNEKLFFGSGTQLSVL.

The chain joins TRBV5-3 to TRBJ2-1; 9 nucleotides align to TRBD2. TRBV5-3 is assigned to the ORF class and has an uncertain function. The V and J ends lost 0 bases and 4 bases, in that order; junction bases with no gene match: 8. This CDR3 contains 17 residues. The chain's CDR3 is CARSLADEGLAYNEQFF. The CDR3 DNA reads TGTGCCAGAAGCTTGGCCGACGAGGGACTAGCTTACAATGAGCAGTTCTTC.

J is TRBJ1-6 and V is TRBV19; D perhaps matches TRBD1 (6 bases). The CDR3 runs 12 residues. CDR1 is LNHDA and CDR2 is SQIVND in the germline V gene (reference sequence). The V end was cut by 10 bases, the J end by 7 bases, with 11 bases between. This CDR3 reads CATGERNSPLHF. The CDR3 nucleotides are TGTGCCACAGGGGAGAGAAATTCACCCCTCCACTTT. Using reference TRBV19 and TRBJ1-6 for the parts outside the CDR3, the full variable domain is DGGITQSPKYLFRKEGQNVTLSCEQNLNHDAMYWYRQDPGQGLRLIYYSQIVNDFQKGDIAEGYSVSREKKESFPLTVTSAQKNPTAFYLCATGERNSPLHFGNGTRLTVT.

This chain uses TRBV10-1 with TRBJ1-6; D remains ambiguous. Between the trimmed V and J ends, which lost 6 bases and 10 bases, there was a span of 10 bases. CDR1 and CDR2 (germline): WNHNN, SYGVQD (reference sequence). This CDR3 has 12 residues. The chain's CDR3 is CASSAEGSPLHF. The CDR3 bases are TGCGCCAGCAGCGCCGAGGGATCACCCCTCCACTTT.

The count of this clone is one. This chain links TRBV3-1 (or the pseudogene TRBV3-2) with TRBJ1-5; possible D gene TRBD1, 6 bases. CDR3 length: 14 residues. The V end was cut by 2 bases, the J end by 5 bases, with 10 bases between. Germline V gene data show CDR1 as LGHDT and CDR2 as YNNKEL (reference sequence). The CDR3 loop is CASSQRGGDQPQHF. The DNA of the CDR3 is TGTGCCAGCAGCCAAAGGGGGGGAGATCAGCCCCAGCATTTT.

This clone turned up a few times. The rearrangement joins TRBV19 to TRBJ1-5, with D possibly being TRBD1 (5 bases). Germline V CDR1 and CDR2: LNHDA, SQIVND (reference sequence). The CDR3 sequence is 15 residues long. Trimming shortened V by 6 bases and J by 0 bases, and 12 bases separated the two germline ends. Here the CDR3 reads CASRWGGYSNQPQHF. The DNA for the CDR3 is TGTGCCAGTAGGTGGGGGGGGTATAGCAATCAGCCCCAGCATTTT.

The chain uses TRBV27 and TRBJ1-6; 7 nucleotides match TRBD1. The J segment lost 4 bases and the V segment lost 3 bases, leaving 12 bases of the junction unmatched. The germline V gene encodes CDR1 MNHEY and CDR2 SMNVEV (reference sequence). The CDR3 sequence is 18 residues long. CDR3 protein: CASSLAGQPLLYNSPLHF. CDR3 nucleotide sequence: TGTGCCAGCAGTTTGGCGGGACAGCCCCTACTTTATAATTCACCCCTCCACTTT.

The CDR3 is CASSEGTSGARAYEQYF. The DNA of the CDR3 is TGTGCCAGCAGTGAAGGGACTAGCGGGGCCAGAGCCTACGAGCAGTACTTC. V gene TRBV2 combines with J gene TRBJ2-7, with 12 nucleotides matching TRBD2. The CDR3 is 17 residues long. Trimming took 1 base from V and 2 from J; bases not matched to a gene: 6. Germline lookup yields CDR1 SNHLY and CDR2 FYNNEI.

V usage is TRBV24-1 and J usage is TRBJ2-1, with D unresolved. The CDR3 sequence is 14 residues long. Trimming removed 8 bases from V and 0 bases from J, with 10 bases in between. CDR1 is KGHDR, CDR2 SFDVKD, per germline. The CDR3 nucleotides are TGTGCCACCACCCCCTCGGGCTCCTACAATGAGCAGTTCTTC. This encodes CATTPSGSYNEQFF.

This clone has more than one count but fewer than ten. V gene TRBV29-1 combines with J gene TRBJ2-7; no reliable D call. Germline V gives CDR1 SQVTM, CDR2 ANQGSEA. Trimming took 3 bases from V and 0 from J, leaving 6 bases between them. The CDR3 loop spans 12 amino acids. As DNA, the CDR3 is TGCAGCGTTGATACCAGCTCCTACGAGCAGTACTTC. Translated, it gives CSVDTSSYEQYF.

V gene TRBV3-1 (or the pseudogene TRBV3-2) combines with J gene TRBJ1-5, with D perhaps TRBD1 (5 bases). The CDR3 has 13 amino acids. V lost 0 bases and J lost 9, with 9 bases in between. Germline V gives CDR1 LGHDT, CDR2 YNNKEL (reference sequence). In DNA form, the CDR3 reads TGTGCCAGCAGCCAAGATCAGGGCAGGCCCCAGCATTTT. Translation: CASSQDQGRPQHF.

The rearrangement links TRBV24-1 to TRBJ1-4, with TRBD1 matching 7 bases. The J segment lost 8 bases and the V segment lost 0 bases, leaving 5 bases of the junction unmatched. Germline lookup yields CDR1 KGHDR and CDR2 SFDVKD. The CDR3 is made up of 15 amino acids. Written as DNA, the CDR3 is TGTGCCACCAGTGATTTGCAGGGGGAAGGAGAAAAACTGTTTTTT. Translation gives CATSDLQGEGEKLFF.

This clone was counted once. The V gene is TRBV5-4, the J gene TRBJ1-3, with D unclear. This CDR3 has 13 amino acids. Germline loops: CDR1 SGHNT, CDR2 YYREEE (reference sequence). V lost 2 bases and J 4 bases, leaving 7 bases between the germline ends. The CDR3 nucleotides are TGTGCCAGCAGCTTCGGGGTAGGAAACACCATATATTTT. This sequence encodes CASSFGVGNTIYF.

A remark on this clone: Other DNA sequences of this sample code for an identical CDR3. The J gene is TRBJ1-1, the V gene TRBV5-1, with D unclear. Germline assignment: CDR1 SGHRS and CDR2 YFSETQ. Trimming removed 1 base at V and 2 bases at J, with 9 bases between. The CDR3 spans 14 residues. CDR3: CASSLPTGNTEAFF. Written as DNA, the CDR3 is TGCGCCAGCAGCTTGCCGACGGGAAACACTGAAGCTTTCTTT. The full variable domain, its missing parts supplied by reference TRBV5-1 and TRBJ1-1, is KAGVTQTPRYLIKTRGQQVTLSCSPISGHRSVSWYQQTPGQGLQFLFEYFSETQRNKGNFPGRFSGRQFSNSRSEMNVSTLELGDSALYLCASSLPTGNTEAFFGQGTRLTVV.

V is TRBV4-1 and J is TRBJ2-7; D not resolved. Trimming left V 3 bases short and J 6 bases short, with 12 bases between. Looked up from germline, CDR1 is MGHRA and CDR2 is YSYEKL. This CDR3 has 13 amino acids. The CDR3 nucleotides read TGCGCCAGCAGCCAGAGGCAGTACCGCGAGCAGTACTTC. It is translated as CASSQRQYREQYF.

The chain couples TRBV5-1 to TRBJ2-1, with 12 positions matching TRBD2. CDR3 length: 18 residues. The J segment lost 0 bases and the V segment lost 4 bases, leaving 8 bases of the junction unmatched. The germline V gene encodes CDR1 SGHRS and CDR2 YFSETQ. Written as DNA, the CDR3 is TGCGCCAGCAGCCCCGGGACTAGCGGGCGCCGCTCCTACAATGAGCAGTTCTTC. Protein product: CASSPGTSGRRSYNEQFF.

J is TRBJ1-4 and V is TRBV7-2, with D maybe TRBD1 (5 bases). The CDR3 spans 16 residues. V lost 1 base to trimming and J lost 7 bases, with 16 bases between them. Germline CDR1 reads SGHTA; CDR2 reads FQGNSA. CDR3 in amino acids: CASSLGPSGGGEKLFF. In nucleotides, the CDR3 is TGTGCCAGCAGCTTAGGCCCGTCGGGGGGAGGTGAAAAACTGTTTTTT.